The source of this TCR beta chain is a study of T cells in Graves' hyperthyroidism and ophthalmopathy. Overall study findings and caveats: The authors' 13 V-J model separated ophthalmopathy from stable hyperthyroidism.

Per germline, CDR1 MNHEY and CDR2 SMNVEV (reference sequence). CDR3 length: 12 residues. The V end lost 2 bases, the J end lost 7 bases, and 7 bases lay between the germline ends. Stable Graves' hyperthyroidism denoted no ophthalmopathy progression over 18 months. Researchers took RNA transcripts and amplified the TCR beta CDR3 regions from them. An initial round of RT-PCR targeting the TCR CDR3 relied on the HTBI primer set. TCRdb re-analysed the multiplex PCR reads in MiXCR, keeping a single row per CDR3 protein. Among 210,000 or so distinct CDR3 sequences listed, over 15% were seen once. This clonotype was found many times. What it binds is unknown.

The sequence derives from a man aged 50 to 60 with Graves' hyperthyroidism. V is TRBV27 and J is TRBJ2-3; D is perhaps TRBD2 (5 bases). Sequencing was performed on blood. The CDR3, as DNA: TGTGCCAGCAGTTTACCGGGGAATACGCAGTATTTT. Protein sequence: CASSLPGNTQYF.